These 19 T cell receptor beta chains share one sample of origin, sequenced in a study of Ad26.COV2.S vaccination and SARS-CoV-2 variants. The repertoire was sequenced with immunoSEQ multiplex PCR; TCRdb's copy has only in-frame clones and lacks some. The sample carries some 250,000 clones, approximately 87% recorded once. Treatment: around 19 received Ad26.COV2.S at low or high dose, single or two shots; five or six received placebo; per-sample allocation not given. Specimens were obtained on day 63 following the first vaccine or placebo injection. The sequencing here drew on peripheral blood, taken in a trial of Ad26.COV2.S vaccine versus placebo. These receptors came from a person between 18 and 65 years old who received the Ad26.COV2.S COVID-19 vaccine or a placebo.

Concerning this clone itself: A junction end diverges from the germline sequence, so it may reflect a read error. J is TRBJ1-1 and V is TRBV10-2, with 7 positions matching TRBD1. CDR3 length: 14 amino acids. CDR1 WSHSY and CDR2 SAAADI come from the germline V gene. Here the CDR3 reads CASSFDRENAEAFF. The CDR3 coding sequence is TGCGCCAGCAGCTTTGACAGGGAGAACGCTGAAGCTTTCTTT.

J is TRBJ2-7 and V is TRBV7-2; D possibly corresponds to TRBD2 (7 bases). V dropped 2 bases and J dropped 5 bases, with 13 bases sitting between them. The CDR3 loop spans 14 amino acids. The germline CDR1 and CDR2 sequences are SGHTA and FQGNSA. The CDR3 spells CASSLRGRDNEQYF. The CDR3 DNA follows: TGTGCCAGCAGCTTACGAGGGAGGGACAACGAGCAGTACTTC. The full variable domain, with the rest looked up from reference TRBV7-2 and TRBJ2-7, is GAGVSQSPSNKVTEKGKDVELRCDPISGHTALYWYRQSLGQGLEFLIYFQGNSAPDKSGLPSDRFSAERTGGSVSTLTIQRTQQEDSAVYLCASSLRGRDNEQYFGPGTRLTVT.

DNA of the CDR3: TGTGCCAGCTCACCACAACGAGGGAACGGCGTTGGAAAACTGTTTTTT. Its protein product is CASSPQRGNGVGKLFF. The V and J genes are TRBV18 and TRBJ1-4; the D is unclear. Trimming cost V 1 base and J 10 bases, with 19 bases left between them. CDR1 is KGHSH, CDR2 LQKENI, per germline. This CDR3 comprises 16 residues.

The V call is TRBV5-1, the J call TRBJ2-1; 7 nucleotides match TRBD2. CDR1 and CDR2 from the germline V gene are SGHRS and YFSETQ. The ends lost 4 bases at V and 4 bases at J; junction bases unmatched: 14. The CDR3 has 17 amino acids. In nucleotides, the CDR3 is TGCGCCAGCAGCCTCCTCCCGGCTAGCGGAGGATACAATGAGCAGTTCTTC. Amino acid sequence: CASSLLPASGGYNEQFF. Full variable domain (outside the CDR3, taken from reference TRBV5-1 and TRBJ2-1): KAGVTQTPRYLIKTRGQQVTLSCSPISGHRSVSWYQQTPGQGLQFLFEYFSETQRNKGNFPGRFSGRQFSNSRSEMNVSTLELGDSALYLCASSLLPASGGYNEQFFGPGTRLTVL.

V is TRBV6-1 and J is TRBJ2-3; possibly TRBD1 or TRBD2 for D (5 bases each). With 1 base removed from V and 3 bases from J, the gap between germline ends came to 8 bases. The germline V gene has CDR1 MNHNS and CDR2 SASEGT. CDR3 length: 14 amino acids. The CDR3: CASSEVWGTDTQYF. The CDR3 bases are TGTGCCAGCAGTGAAGTCTGGGGGACAGATACGCAGTATTTT.

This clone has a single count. The DNA for the CDR3 is TGTGCCAGCAGCCTCAGTACCCGGCCCTATGGCTACACCTTC. It is translated as CASSLSTRPYGYTF. The gene calls are TRBV6-5 and TRBJ1-2, with D unclear. V shed 6 bases and J shed 4 bases, with 15 bases lying between them. In germline, CDR1 is MNHEY, CDR2 SVGAGI. CDR3 size: 14 residues.

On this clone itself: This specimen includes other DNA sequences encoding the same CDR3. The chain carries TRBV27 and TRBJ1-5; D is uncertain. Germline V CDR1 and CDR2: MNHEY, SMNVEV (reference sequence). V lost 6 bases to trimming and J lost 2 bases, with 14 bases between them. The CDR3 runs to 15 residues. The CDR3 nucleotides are TGTGCCAGCAGGGACGGCGGGTACGGCAATCAGCCCCAGCATTTT. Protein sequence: CASRDGGYGNQPQHF.

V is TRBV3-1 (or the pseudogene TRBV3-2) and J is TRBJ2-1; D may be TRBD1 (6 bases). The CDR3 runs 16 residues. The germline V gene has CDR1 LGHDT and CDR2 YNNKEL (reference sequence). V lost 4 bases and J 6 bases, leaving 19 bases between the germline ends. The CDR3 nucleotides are TGTGCCAGCAGCCGCCCCATAGCCACAGGGATCAATGAGCAGTTCTTC. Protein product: CASSRPIATGINEQFF.

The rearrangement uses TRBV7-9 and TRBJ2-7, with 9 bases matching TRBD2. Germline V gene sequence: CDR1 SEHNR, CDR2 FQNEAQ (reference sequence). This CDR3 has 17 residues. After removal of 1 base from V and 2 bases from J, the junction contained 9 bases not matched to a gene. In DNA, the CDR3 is TGTGCCAGCAGCTTAGTGGGGCTAGCGGGGCCTGCCTACGAGCAGTACTTC. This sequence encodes CASSLVGLAGPAYEQYF.

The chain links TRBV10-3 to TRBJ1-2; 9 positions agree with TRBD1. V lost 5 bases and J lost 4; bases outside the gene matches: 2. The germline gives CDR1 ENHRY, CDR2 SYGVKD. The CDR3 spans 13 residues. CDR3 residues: CAISRGQGYGYTF. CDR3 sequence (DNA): TGTGCCATCAGTAGGGGACAGGGCTATGGCTACACCTTC.

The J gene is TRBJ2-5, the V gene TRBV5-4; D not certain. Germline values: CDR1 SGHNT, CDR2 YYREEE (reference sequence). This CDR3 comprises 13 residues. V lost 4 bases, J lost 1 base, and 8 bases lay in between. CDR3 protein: CASSDTLQETQYF. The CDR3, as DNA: TGTGCCAGCAGCGACACTCTCCAAGAGACCCAGTACTTC.

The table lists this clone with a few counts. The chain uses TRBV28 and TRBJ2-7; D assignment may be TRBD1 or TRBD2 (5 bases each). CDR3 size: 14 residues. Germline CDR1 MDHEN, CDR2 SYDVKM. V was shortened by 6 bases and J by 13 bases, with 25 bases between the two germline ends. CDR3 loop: CASSTRPGREWGYF. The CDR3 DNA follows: TGTGCCAGCAGCACACGTCCTGGAAGGGAGTGGGGCTACTTC.

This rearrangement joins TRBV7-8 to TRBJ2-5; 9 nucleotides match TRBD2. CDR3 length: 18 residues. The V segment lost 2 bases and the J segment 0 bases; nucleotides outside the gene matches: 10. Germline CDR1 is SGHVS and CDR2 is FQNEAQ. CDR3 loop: CASSLIPPGLAHQETQYF. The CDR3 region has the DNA TGTGCCAGCAGCTTAATTCCTCCAGGACTAGCGCACCAAGAGACCCAGTACTTC.

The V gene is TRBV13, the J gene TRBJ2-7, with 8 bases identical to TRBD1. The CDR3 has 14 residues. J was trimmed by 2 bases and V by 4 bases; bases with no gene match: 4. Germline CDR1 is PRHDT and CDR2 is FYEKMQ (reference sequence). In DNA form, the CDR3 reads TGTGCCAGCAGCTCACAGGGGGTGGCCTACGAGCAGTACTTC. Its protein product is CASSSQGVAYEQYF.

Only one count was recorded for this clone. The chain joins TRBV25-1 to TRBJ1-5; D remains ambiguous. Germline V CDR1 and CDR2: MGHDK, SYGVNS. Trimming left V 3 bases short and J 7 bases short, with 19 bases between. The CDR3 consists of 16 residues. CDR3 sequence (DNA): TGTGCCAGCAGTGACTCCCTCCGGCCCTGGCCCCAGCCCCAGCATTTT. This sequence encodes CASSDSLRPWPQPQHF.

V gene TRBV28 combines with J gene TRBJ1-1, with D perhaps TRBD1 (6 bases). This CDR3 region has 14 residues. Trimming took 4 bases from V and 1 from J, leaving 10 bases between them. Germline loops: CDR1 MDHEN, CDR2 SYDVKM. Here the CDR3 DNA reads TGTGCCAGCAGTTCCTACAGGGAGAACACTGAAGCTTTCTTT. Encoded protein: CASSSYRENTEAFF.

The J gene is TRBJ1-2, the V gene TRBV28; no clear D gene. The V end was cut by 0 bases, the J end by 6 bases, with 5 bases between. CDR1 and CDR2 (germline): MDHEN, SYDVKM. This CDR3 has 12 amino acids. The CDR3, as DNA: TGTGCCAGCAGTTTATGGACGGATGGCTACACCTTC. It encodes CASSLWTDGYTF.

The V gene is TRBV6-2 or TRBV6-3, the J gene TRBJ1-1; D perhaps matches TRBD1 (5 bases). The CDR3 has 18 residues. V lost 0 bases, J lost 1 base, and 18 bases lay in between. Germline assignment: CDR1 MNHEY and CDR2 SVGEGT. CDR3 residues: CASSYSLRRGSPNTEAFF. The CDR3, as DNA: TGTGCCAGCAGTTACTCTCTTCGTAGGGGATCACCGAACACTGAAGCTTTCTTT.

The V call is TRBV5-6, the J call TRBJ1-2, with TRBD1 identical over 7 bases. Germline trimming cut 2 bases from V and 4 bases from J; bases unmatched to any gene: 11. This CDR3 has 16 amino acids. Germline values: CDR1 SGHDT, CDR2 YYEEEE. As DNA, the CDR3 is TGTGCCAGCAGCTTTGGACAGGCCCCGGGGATCTATGGCTACACCTTC. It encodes CASSFGQAPGIYGYTF.